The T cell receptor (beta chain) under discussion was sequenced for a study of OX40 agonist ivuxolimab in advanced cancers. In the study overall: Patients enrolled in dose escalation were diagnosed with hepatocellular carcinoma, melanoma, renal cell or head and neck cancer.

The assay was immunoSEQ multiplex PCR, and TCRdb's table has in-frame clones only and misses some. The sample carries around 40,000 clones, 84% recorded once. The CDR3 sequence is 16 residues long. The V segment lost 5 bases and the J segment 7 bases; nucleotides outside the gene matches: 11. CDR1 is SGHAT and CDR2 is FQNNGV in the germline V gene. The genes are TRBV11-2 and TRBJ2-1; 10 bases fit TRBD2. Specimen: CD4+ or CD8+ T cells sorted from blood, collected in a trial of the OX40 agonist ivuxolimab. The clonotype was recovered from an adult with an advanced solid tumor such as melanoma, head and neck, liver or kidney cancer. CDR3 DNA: TGTGCCAGCAGCCACAGCGGGAGGGCCCTGTGGAATGAGCAGTTCTTC. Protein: CASSHSGRALWNEQFF.